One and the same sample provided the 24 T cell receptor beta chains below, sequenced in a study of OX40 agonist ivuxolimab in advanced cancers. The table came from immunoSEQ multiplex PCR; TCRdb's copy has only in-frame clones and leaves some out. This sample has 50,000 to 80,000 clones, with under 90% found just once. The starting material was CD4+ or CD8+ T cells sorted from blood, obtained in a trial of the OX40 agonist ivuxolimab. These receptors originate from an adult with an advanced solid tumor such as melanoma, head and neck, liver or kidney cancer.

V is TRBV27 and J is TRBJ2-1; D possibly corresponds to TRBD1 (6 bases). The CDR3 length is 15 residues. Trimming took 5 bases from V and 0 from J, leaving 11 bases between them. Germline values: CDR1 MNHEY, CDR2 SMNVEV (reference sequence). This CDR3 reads CASSPLTGSYNEQFF. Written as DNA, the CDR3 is TGTGCCAGCAGTCCGTTGACAGGCTCCTACAATGAGCAGTTCTTC.

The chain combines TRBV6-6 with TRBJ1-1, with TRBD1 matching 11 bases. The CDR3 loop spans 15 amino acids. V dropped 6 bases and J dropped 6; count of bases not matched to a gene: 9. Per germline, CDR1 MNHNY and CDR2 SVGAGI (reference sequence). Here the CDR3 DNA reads TGTGCCAGCAGGGGACAGGGGGGATCTATCGCTGAAGCTTTCTTT. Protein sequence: CASRGQGGSIAEAFF.

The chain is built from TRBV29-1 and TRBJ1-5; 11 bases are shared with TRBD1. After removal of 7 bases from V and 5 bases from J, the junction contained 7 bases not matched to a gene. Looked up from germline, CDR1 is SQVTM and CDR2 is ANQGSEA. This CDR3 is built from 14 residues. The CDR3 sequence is CSARTGGADQPQHF. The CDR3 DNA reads TGCAGCGCCAGGACAGGGGGCGCGGATCAGCCCCAGCATTTT.

CDR3 nucleotide sequence: TGCAGCTCAGGAAGGGAGACCCAGTACTTC. Amino acids: CSSGRETQYF. The chain employs TRBV29-1 and TRBJ2-5; D remains ambiguous. This CDR3 has 10 amino acids. Trimming removed 8 bases from V and 5 bases from J, with 9 bases in between. Germline CDR1 reads SQVTM; CDR2 reads ANQGSEA.

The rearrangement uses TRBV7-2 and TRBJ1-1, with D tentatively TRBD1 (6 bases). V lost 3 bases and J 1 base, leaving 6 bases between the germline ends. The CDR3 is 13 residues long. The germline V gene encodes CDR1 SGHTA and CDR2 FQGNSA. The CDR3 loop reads CASSLDRNTEAFF. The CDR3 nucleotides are TGTGCCAGCAGCTTGGACAGGAACACTGAAGCTTTCTTT.

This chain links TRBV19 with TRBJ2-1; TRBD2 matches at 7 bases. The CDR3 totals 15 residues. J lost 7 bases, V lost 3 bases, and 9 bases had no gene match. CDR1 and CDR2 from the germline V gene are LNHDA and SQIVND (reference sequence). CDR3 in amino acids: CASSMLSSGKNEQFF. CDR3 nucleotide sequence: TGTGCCAGTAGTATGCTATCTAGCGGAAAGAATGAGCAGTTCTTC.

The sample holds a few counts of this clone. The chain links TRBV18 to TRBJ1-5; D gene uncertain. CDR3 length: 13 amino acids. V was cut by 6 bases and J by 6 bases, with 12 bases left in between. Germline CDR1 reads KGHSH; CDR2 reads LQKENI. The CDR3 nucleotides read TGTGCCAGCTCCCCAGGAGCGGGTCAGCCCCAGCATTTT. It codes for CASSPGAGQPQHF.

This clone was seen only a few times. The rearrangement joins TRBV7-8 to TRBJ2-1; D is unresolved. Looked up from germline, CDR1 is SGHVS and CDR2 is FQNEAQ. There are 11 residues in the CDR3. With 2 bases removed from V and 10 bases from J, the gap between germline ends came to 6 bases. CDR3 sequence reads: CASSLFMEQFF. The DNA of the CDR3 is TGTGCCAGCAGCTTATTTATGGAGCAGTTCTTC. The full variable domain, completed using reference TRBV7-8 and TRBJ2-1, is GAGVSQSPRYKVAKRGQDVALRCDPISGHVSLFWYQQALGQGPEFLTYFQNEAQLDKSGLPSDRFFAERPEGSVSTLKIQRTQQEDSAVYLCASSLFMEQFFGPGTRLTVL.

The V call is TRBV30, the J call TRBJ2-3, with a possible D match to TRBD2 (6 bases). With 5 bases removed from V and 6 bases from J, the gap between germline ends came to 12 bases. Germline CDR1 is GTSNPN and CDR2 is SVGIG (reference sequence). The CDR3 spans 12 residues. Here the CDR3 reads CAWVAGGDTQYF. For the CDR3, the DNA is TGTGCCTGGGTCGCTGGGGGGGATACGCAGTATTTT.

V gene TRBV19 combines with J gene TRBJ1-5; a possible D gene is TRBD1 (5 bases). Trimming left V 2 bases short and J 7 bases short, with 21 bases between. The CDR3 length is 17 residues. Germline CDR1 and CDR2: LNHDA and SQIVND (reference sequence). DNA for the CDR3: TGTGCCAGTAGTATACAAGGGCGGGGCAGCGGGGTGCAGCCCCAGCATTTT. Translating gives CASSIQGRGSGVQPQHF. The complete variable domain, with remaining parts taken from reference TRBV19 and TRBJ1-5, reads DGGITQSPKYLFRKEGQNVTLSCEQNLNHDAMYWYRQDPGQGLRLIYYSQIVNDFQKGDIAEGYSVSREKKESFPLTVTSAQKNPTAFYLCASSIQGRGSGVQPQHFGDGTRLSIL.

The CDR3 region is CASSMQLGLETQYF. CDR3 DNA sequence: TGTGCCAGCAGTATGCAACTAGGCCTTGAGACCCAGTACTTC. The V and J genes are TRBV6-5 and TRBJ2-5; D is possibly TRBD2 (5 bases). Germline values: CDR1 MNHEY, CDR2 SVGAGI. CDR3 length equals 14 residues. V was pared by 5 bases and J by 5 bases, with 15 bases between.

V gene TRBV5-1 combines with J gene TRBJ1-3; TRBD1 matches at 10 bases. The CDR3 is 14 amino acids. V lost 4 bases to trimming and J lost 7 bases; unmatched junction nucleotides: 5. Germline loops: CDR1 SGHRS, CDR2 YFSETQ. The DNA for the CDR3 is TGCGCCAGCAGCCGGGGACAGGGGTACAACACCATATATTTT. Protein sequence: CASSRGQGYNTIYF.

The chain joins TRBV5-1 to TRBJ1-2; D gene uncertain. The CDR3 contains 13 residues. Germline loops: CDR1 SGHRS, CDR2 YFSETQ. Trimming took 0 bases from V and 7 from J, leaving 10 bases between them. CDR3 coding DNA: TGCGCCAGCAGCTTGGAGGAGGGCTCTGGCTACACCTTC. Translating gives CASSLEEGSGYTF.

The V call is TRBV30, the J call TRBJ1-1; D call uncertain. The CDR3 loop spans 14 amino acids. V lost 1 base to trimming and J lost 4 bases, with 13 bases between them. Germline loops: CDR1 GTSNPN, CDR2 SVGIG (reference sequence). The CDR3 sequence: CAWSALGLGTEAFF. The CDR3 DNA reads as TGTGCCTGGAGTGCTTTAGGGCTGGGCACTGAAGCTTTCTTT.

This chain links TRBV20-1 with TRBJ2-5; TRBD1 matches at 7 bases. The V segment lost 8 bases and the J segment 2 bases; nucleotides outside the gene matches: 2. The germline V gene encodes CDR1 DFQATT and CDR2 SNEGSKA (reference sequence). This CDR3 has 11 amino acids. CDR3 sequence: CSPDRQETQYF. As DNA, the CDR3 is TGCAGTCCGGACAGGCAAGAGACCCAGTACTTC.

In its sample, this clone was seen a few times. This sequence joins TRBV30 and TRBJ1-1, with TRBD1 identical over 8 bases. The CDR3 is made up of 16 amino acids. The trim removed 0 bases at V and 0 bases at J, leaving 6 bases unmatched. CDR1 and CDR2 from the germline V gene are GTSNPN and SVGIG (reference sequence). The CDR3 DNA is TGTGCCTGGAGTGTCCTTACAGGGGGTATGAACACTGAAGCTTTCTTT. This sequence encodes CAWSVLTGGMNTEAFF.

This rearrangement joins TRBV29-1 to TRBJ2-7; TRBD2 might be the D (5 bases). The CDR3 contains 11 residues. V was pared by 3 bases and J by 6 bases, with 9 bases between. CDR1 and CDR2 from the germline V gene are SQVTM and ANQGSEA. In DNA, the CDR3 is TGCAGCGTTGAGGCGGGTTCCGAGCAGTACTTC. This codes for CSVEAGSEQYF.

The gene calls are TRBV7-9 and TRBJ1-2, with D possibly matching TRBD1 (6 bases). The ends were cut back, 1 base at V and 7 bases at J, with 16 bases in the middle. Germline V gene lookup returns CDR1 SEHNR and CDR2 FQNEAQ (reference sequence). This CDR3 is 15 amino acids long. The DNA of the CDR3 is TGTGCCAGCAGCTTAGTAGGACAGACCCGAGGTGGCTACACCTTC. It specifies CASSLVGQTRGGYTF.

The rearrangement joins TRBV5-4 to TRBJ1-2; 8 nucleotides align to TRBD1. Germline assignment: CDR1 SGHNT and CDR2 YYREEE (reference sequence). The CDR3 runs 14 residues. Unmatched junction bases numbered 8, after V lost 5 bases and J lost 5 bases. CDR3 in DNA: TGTGCCAGCAGACCAGGGGGCGCGGGTTATGGCTACACCTTC. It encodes CASRPGGAGYGYTF.

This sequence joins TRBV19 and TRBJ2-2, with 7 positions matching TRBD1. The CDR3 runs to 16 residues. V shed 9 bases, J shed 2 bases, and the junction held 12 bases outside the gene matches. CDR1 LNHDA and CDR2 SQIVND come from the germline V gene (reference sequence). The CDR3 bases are TGTGCCAGCGCATCGACAGGGTCGCTCAACACCGGGGAGCTGTTTTTT. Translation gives CASASTGSLNTGELFF.

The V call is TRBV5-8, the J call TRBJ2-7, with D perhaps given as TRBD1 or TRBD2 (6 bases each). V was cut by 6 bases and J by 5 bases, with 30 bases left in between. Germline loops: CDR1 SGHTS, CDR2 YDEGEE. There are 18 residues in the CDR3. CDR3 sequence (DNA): TGTGCCAGCACCGCCGCCTTTGGCCAACCGGGGGCAGGGGACGAGCAGTACTTC. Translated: CASTAAFGQPGAGDEQYF.

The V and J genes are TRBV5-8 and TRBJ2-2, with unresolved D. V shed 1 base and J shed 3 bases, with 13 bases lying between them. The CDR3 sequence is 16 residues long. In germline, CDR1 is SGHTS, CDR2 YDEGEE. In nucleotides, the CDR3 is TGTGCCAGCAGCTTGAACGGTGGAAGGGACACCGGGGAGCTGTTTTTT. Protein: CASSLNGGRDTGELFF.

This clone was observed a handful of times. The DNA of the CDR3 is TGTGCCAGCAGCTTGAATGTGGATCAGCCCCAGCATTTT. It is translated as CASSLNVDQPQHF. The gene calls are TRBV5-6 and TRBJ1-5; D gene uncertain. V gave up 1 base and J gave up 5 bases, with 7 bases separating them. The CDR3 has 13 amino acids. Per the germline V gene, CDR1 is SGHDT and CDR2 is YYEEEE.

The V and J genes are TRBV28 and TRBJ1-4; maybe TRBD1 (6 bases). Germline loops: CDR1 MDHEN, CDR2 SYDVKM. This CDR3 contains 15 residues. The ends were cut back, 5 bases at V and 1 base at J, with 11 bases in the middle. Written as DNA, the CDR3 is TGTGCCAGCAGTGCATACAGGGAAACTAATGAAAAACTGTTTTTT. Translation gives CASSAYRETNEKLFF.